This T cell receptor beta chain comes out of a study of T cell responses to AZD1222 COVID-19 vaccine listed by TCRdb under 2021. About the study as a whole: Because spike-specific TCR depth and breadth did not differ between the two schedules, AZD1222 recipients who got a second dose at roughly 4 weeks were pooled with those who got a second dose at roughly 12 weeks. A total of about 230 trial participants underwent TCR sequencing, of whom roughly 210 received two doses of AZD1222 and some 26 received two doses of the MenACWY control vaccine. Trial participants were enrolled by age into 18-55, 56-69 and 70-plus year subgroups, with approximately 150, 28 and 58 TCR-sequenced participants respectively.

Explained via the paper, the time point label denotes: baseline before first vaccination. Vaccinee samples came from UK trials COV001 and COV002, including a single-blind randomized controlled phase 2/3 trial of AZD1222 (ChAdOx1 nCoV-19) in healthy adults. For TCRbeta chain sequencing, PBMC samples were collected from trial participants at day 0 and at day 28 after the second dose. This clone occurred once. Its recognized antigen is unknown. Per-base qualities were not stored, and no clone one base away is much larger. The CDR3 sequence holds 13 residues, the cysteine and phenylalanine included. Only the CDR3 region is kept as DNA, spanning 39 bases read in frame from base 1. CDR1 SGDLS and CDR2 YYNGEE are derived from the germline V gene. Trimming at the junction amounts to 0 bases on V and 6 bases on J, and the germline ends lie 9 bases apart. The CDR3 regions of human TCRbeta chains were analyzed by immunosequencing. On the study's bioinformatics: Repertoire TCRs were checked for matches against a reference library of SARS-CoV-2-specific TCRs that had been generated using the MIRA antigen-specificity platform. Breadth was defined as the fraction of unique TCRs that were SARS-CoV-2-associated. Depth was defined as the fraction of total T cells that were SARS-CoV-2-associated. Using the MIRA data, every spike-specific TCR was mapped to the spike region that the TCR reacted to and assigned to either a CD4 or a CD8 class. Log10-transformed breadth and depth values were compared by one-way ANOVA with Sidak's multiple comparisons tests. Sourced from immuneACCESS, this table was stored by TCRdb with only in-frame sequences that have V and J called. A share of the clones is absent; for the studies checked, an unresolved V gene accounts for under half, and the remainder has no known explanation. V, J and clone size are taken as reported in that table, and D and trimming were inferred from the DNA itself. Within this sample are some 130,000 clones, with 80% to 90% of them counted one time only. The ten most abundant clones make up approximately 20% of the sample.

What the study reported, not specific to this receptor: Participants were mostly white British and included more females than males, and it was suggested by the authors that clonal diversity may have been underestimated. Conclusions about previously exposed vaccinees are limited, since just 5 or 6 AZD1222 recipients were seropositive for SARS-CoV-2 at baseline. Epitopes outside the regions mutated in the B.1.351 and B.1.1.7 variants were reportedly recognized by nearly half of the unique spike-specific TCRs. CD4 TCRs associated with the vaccine covered the entire spike protein, and the dominant responses were in regions 160-218 and 743-854. Spike-specific TCR breadth and depth rose significantly after two AZD1222 doses compared with day 0 and with MenACWY recipients. The 56-69-year group was small, and its depth increase did not reach significance, likely because of low power. Because no samples from the day 14 peak response were available, repertoires could be characterized only after the peak T cell response.

The rearranged segments are TRBV9 and TRBJ1-1; TRBD1 is a weak D gene call, 5 bases matching. Sample: peripheral blood, taken on day 0 of AZD1222 vaccination. This receptor was obtained from an adult in good health. The nucleotide sequence reads TGTGCCAGCAGCGTAGGGGGAGGGGCTGAAGCTTTCTTT. Its protein reads: CASSVGGGAEAFF.